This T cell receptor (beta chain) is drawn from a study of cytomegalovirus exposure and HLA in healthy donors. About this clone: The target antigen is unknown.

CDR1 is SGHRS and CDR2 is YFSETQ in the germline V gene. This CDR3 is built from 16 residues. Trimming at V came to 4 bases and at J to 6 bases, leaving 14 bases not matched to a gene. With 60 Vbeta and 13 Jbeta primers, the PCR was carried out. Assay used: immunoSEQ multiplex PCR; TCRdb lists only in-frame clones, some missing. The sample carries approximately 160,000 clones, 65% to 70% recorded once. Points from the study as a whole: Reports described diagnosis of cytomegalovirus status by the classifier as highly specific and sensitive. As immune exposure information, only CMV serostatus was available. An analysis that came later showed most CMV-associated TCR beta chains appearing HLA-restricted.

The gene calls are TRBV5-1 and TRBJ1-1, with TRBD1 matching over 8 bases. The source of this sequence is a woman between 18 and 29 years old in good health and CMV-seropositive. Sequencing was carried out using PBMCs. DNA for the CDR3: TGCGCCAGCAGCCTACTCGAAGGACAGGGAAGGGCTGAAGCTTTCTTT. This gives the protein CASSLLEGQGRAEAFF.